The 18 T cell receptor beta chains below were found in one sample sequenced in a study of shared clonotypes between healthy human individuals. Clones were read by immunoSEQ multiplex PCR, and TCRdb kept only the in-frame ones, dropping some. The sample carries over 950,000 clones, approximately 75% recorded once. Sequenced material: memory CD4+ T cells from PBMCs. Subset defined: CD45RA-negative fraction. The receptors originated from a man aged 18 to 29 in good health. Some clones in this sample may be carry-over from other donors' samples.

The chain has TRBV4-2 and TRBJ2-1; a possible D gene is TRBD2 (5 bases). This CDR3 is built from 16 residues. Trimming removed 4 bases from V and 0 bases from J, with 13 bases in between. From germline, CDR1 is LGHNA and CDR2 YNFKEQ. The CDR3 DNA reads TGTGCCAGCAGCCCCCAAGTGGGAGCCTCCTACAATGAGCAGTTCTTC. It codes for CASSPQVGASYNEQFF.

J is TRBJ1-2 and V is TRBV7-3; unclear D gene. There are 16 residues in the CDR3. Germline CDR1 SGHTA, CDR2 FQGTGA. Deletions cut 4 bases from V and 6 bases from J, with 21 bases between. CDR3 sequence: CASSSTGIGEAHGYTF. For the CDR3, the DNA is TGTGCCAGCAGCTCAACGGGTATCGGGGAGGCTCATGGCTACACCTTC.

This clone was observed a handful of times. The chain recombines TRBV7-3 with TRBJ2-1, with 7 bases matching TRBD2. CDR1 is SGHTA, CDR2 FQGTGA, per germline. This CDR3 spans 17 amino acids. Losses at the gene ends were 3 bases for V and 0 bases for J; bases not matched to a gene: 8. In DNA, the CDR3 is TGTGCCAGCAGCTTGCAGGGAGCGGGAAGCTCCTACAATGAGCAGTTCTTC. This codes for CASSLQGAGSSYNEQFF. Full variable domain (remainder filled in from reference TRBV7-3 and TRBJ2-1): GAGVSQTPSNKVTEKGKYVELRCDPISGHTALYWYRQSLGQGPEFLIYFQGTGAADDSGLPNDRFFAVRPEGSVSTLKIQRTERGDSAVYLCASSLQGAGSSYNEQFFGPGTRLTVL.

The chain recombines TRBV11-2 with TRBJ2-1; 13 bases line up with TRBD2. Germline V gene lookup returns CDR1 SGHAT and CDR2 FQNNGV. This CDR3 is 15 amino acids long. With 5 bases clipped from V and 5 bases from J, the junction kept 3 bases outside the gene matches. The CDR3 bases are TGTGCCAGCAGCCCGGGGACTAGCGGGAACAATGAGCAGTTCTTC. Protein sequence: CASSPGTSGNNEQFF.

The chain has TRBV9 and TRBJ2-3; no firm D call. Per germline, CDR1 SGDLS and CDR2 YYNGEE. This CDR3 is 14 amino acids long. The V gene lost 0 bases and the J gene lost 2 bases, with 7 bases spanning the gap. CDR3 sequence: CASSVDTTTDTQYF. The CDR3, as DNA: TGTGCCAGCAGCGTAGATACCACCACAGATACGCAGTATTTT.

The chain links TRBV19 to TRBJ1-5; 8 bases line up with TRBD1. Per germline, CDR1 LNHDA and CDR2 SQIVND (reference sequence). V trimming: 6 bases; J trimming: 5 bases; junction bases outside the gene matches: 9. The CDR3 is 15 amino acids. CDR3 in DNA: TGTGCCAGTAGCTTAGGACAGGGTCGTGATCAGCCCCAGCATTTT. It encodes CASSLGQGRDQPQHF.

A word on this clone: With only one base between it and a far larger clone, this is likely a read error. The genes are TRBV10-3 and TRBJ1-2; D call uncertain. There are 13 residues in the CDR3. V shed 5 bases and J shed 2 bases, with 9 bases lying between them. Germline values: CDR1 ENHRY, CDR2 SYGVKD. CDR3 residues: CAISSDGNYGYTF. For the CDR3, the DNA is TGTGCCATCAGTTCGGACGGAAACTATGGCTACACCTTC.

This clone occurred a few times. The sample contains more than one DNA sequence encoding this CDR3. V is TRBV5-1 and J is TRBJ1-5; D call uncertain. CDR1 and CDR2 from the germline V gene are SGHRS and YFSETQ. This CDR3 contains 14 residues. V gave up 0 bases and J gave up 4 bases, with 8 bases separating them. The CDR3 protein is CASSLGDGNQPQHF. Here the CDR3 DNA reads TGCGCCAGCAGCTTGGGTGACGGAAATCAGCCCCAGCATTTT.

V and J are TRBV27 and TRBJ1-2; TRBD1 is a possible D gene (5 bases). The V and J ends lost 5 bases and 8 bases respectively, with 12 bases between them. The CDR3 loop spans 12 amino acids. Germline values: CDR1 MNHEY, CDR2 SMNVEV (reference sequence). DNA of the CDR3: TGTGCCAGCAGTCGACCAGGGTTCGGCTACACCTTC. Residues: CASSRPGFGYTF.

This clone was recorded a few times. The chain joins TRBV28 to TRBJ1-4, with D possibly TRBD1 on 5 matching bases. Looked up from germline, CDR1 is MDHEN and CDR2 is SYDVKM. The V end lost 8 bases, the J end lost 1 base, and 11 bases lay between the germline ends. This CDR3 spans 14 amino acids. The CDR3 DNA reads TGTGCCAGCCTACCCACAGGAACTAATGAAAAACTGTTTTTT. It yields the protein CASLPTGTNEKLFF.

The table lists this clone with many counts. The chain couples TRBV29-1 to TRBJ2-3, with D possibly called TRBD1 or TRBD2 (6 bases each). In germline, CDR1 is SQVTM, CDR2 ANQGSEA. The V end was cut by 6 bases, the J end by 6 bases, with 19 bases between. This CDR3 region has 14 residues. The CDR3 is CSVQGGSGVDTQYF. CDR3 bases: TGCAGCGTCCAAGGGGGGTCAGGGGTCGATACGCAGTATTTT.

This chain links TRBV5-4 with TRBJ1-2; D unresolved. Trimming left V 1 base short and J 5 bases short, with 9 bases between. The CDR3 length is 13 residues. Germline loops: CDR1 SGHNT, CDR2 YYREEE (reference sequence). CDR3 bases: TGTGCCAGCAGCTTGCGCTCCGTATATGGCTACACCTTC. Translating it yields CASSLRSVYGYTF.

The CDR3 reads CASSQEAGPGNIQYF. CDR3 nucleotides: TGCGCCAGCAGCCAAGAGGCCGGGCCCGGGAACATTCAGTACTTC. This chain connects TRBV4-3 to TRBJ2-4, with D hard to call. V shed 0 bases and J shed 7 bases, with 13 bases lying between them. This CDR3 spans 15 amino acids. Germline V gene sequence: CDR1 LGHNA, CDR2 YSLEER.

The J gene is TRBJ2-3, the V gene TRBV27, with D perhaps matching TRBD1 (6 bases). The CDR3 is made up of 13 amino acids. With 7 bases removed from V and 6 bases from J, the gap between germline ends came to 14 bases. The germline CDR1 and CDR2 sequences are MNHEY and SMNVEV (reference sequence). DNA of the CDR3: TGTGCCAGCAAAAGCAGGGGAGTCGATACGCAGTATTTT. As protein: CASKSRGVDTQYF.

Comments on this clone: With a much larger clone just one base away, this may be a read error. This chain connects TRBV7-3 to TRBJ2-1; D call uncertain. Germline CDR1 and CDR2: SGHTA and FQGTGA. V lost 1 base and J lost 3, with 4 bases in between. The CDR3 is 13 amino acids. CDR3: CASSLNDYNEQFF. The DNA of the CDR3 is TGTGCCAGCAGCTTAAACGACTACAATGAGCAGTTCTTC.

V is TRBV6-1 and J is TRBJ2-5; unclear D gene. The CDR3 sequence is 14 residues long. V lost 6 bases to trimming and J lost 4 bases, with 15 bases between them. Germline assignment: CDR1 MNHNS and CDR2 SASEGT. CDR3 sequence: CASSLRTNRETQYF. CDR3 nucleotides: TGTGCCAGCAGCCTCCGAACAAACAGAGAGACCCAGTACTTC.

This clone has only one observation. V usage is TRBV28 and J usage is TRBJ1-2, with TRBD1 matching 9 bases. The CDR3 length is 13 residues. V gave up 4 bases and J gave up 10 bases; unmatched junction bases: 7. CDR1 and CDR2 (germline): MDHEN, SYDVKM. CDR3 in amino acids: CASSSGHRGLYTF. In nucleotides, the CDR3 is TGTGCCAGCAGTTCGGGGCACAGGGGGCTCTACACCTTC.

CDR3 amino acids: CATSRGFLSGAQPQHF. CDR3 nucleotides: TGTGCCACCAGCAGAGGTTTTTTGTCGGGCGCTCAGCCCCAGCATTTT. The chain recombines TRBV15 with TRBJ1-5, with D uncertain. The CDR3 consists of 16 residues. Germline assignment: CDR1 LNHNV and CDR2 YYDKDF (reference sequence). The ends were cut back, 1 base at V and 6 bases at J, with 16 bases in the middle.